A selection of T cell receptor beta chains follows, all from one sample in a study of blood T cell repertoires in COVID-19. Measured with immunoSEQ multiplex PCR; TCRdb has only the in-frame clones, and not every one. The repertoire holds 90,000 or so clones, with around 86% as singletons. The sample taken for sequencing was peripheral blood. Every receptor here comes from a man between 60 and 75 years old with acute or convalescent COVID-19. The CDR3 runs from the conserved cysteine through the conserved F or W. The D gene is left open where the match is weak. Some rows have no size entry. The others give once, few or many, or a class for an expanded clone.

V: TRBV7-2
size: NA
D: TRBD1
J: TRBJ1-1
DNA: TGTGCCAGCAGCTTAGAGGTGGGGACAGGGGGCACTGAAGCTTTCTTT
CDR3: CASSLEVGTGGTEAFF

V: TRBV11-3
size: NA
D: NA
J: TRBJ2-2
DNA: TGTGCCAGCGAAGGGATATTCGGGGTGGGGACCGGGGAGCTGTTTTTT
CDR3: CASEGIFGVGTGELFF

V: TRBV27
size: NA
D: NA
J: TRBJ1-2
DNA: TGTGCCAGCAGGCCGGGACACAACTATGGCTACACCTTC
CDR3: CASRPGHNYGYTF

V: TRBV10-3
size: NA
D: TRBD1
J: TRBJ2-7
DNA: TGTGCCATCAGTGTTGCCGGGACAGGGGTCTCCTACGAGCAGTACTTC
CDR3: CAISVAGTGVSYEQYF

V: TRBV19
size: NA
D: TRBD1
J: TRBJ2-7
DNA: TGTGCCAGCAGGGGGACAAGCGAGCAGTACTTC
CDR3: CASRGTSEQYF

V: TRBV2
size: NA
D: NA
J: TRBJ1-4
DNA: TGTGCCAGCAGTGAACAGGCGTCAACTAATGAAAAACTGTTTTTT
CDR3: CASSEQASTNEKLFF

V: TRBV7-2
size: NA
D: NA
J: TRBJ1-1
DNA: TGTGCCAGCAGTCCCAGGGCCGGACGGAACACTGAAGCTTTCTTT
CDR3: CASSPRAGRNTEAFF

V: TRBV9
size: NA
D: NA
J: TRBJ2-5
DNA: TGTGCCAGCAGCCCCCAAACAGGGACGGCCGAGACCCAGTACTTC
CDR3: CASSPQTGTAETQYF

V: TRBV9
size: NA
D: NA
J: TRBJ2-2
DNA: TGTGCCAGCAGCGTAGTTACTAACACCGGGGAGCTGTTTTTT
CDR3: CASSVVTNTGELFF

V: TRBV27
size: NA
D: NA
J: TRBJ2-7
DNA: TGTGCCAGCAAGGTACAGCCGACCTCCTACGAGCAGTACTTC
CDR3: CASKVQPTSYEQYF

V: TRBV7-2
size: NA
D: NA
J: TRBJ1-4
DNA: TGTGCCAGCAGCTTAGCGGGGAGCGGACTGTTTTTT
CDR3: CASSLAGSGLFF

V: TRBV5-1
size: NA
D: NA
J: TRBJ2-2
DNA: TGCGCCAGCGAAAGACTAGGGGACGGTAGCGGGGAGCTGTTTTTT
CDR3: CASERLGDGSGELFF

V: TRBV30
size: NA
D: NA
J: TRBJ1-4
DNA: TGTGCCTGGAGTGAACTATCGAGGAGGGAAAAACTGTTTTTT
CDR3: CAWSELSRREKLFF

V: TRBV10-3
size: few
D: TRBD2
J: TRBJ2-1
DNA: TGTGCCATCAGTGAGGGGACTAGCGGGAGTTCGAGCTCCTACAATGAGCAGTTCTTC
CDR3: CAISEGTSGSSSSYNEQFF

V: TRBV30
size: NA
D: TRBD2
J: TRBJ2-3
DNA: TGTGCCTGGGCTACCCCGAGGGGTACAACGGGACTAGCGGGGTGGCGGACAGATACGCAGTATTTT
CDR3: CAWATPRGTTGLAGWRTDTQYF

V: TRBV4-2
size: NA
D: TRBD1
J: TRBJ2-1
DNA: TGTGCCAGCAGCCCCAGGGGGCTAGGAGGGGTCAATGAGCAGTTCTTC
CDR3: CASSPRGLGGVNEQFF

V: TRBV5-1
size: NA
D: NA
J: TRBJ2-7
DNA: TGCGCCAGCAGCTTGGAAAGCGCGAGCTCCTACGAGCAGTACTTC
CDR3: CASSLESASSYEQYF

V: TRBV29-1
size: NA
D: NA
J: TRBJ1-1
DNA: TGCAGCGCGGGACACGGGGATGTCGGCTTT
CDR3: CSAGHGDVGF

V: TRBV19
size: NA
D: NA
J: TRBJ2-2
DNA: TGTGCCAGTACCCCCGGGACCGGGGAGCTGTTTTTT
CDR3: CASTPGTGELFF

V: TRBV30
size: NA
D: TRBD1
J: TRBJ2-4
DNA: TGTGCCTGGAGTGTAGGGGGCGTAGACATTCAGTACTTC
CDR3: CAWSVGGVDIQYF

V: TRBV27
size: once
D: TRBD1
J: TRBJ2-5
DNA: TGTGCCAGCTATGAGACAGGGCTCCACCAAGAGACCCAGTACTTC
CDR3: CASYETGLHQETQYF

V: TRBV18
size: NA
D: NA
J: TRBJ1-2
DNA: TGTGCCAGCTCGCCCAAGGACAAGGGGAACTATGGCTACACCTTC
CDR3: CASSPKDKGNYGYTF

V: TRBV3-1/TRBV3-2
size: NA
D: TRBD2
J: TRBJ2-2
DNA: TGTGCCAGCAGCCACCAGCGGGAGGCGGAGCTGTTTTTT
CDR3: CASSHQREAELFF

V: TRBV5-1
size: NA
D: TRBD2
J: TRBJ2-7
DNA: TGCGCCAGCAGCCCCCCCTGGAGCGGGAGTCGTGAGCAGTACTTC
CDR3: CASSPPWSGSREQYF

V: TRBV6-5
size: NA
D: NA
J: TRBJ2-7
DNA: TGTGCCAGCAGTCCGGCACAGGTTTACGAGCAGTACTTC
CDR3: CASSPAQVYEQYF

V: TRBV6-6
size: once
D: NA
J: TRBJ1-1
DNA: TGTGCCAGCAGTTACTTTCATCTGAACACTGAAGCTTTCTTT
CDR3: CASSYFHLNTEAFF

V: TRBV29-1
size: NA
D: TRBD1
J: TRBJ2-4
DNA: TGCAGCGTAATAGTAGGGACAGCGATTCAGTACTTC
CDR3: CSVIVGTAIQYF

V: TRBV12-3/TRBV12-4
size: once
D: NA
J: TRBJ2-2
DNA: TGTGCCAGCAGGCTAAGCACCGGGGAGCTGTTTTTT
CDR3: CASRLSTGELFF

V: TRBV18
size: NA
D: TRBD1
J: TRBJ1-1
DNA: TGTGCCAGCTCACCAAGACAGGGGGGAACGAACACTGAAGCTTTCTTT
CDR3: CASSPRQGGTNTEAFF

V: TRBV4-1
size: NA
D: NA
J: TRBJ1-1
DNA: TGCGCCAGCAGCCAAGACGACAGGCGGATGAACACTGAAGCTTTCTTT
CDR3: CASSQDDRRMNTEAFF

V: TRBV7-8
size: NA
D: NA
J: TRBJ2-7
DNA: TGTGCCAGCAGCTTTGGGGCCCTGGCCCAACCCTACGAGCAGTACTTC
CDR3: CASSFGALAQPYEQYF

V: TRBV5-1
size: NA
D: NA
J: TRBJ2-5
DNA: TGCGCCAGCAGCTTGGAACTAGTCGAGACCCAGTACTTC
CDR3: CASSLELVETQYF

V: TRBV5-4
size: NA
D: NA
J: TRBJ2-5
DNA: TGTGCCAGCACCCTGCGGGGACGCCAAGAGACCCAGTACTTC
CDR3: CASTLRGRQETQYF

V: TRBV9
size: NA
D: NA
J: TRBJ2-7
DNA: TGTGCCAGCAGCGCTGATAGGGGGAGCTCCTACGAGCAGTACTTC
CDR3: CASSADRGSSYEQYF

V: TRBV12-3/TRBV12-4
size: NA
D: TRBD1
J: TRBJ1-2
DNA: TGTGCCAGCAGTCGGGGACAGGGCAATAGCTACACCTTC
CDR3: CASSRGQGNSYTF

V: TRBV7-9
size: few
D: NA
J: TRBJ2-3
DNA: TGTGCCAGCAGTAAGATTGGGGGCGCCAGCACAGATACGCAGTATTTT
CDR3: CASSKIGGASTDTQYF

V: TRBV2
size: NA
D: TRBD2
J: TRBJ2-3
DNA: TGTGCCAGCAGTTCCGGACTAGCGGGGGCCACCACAGATACGCAGTATTTT
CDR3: CASSSGLAGATTDTQYF

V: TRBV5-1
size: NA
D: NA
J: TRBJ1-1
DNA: TGCGCCAGCAGCTTGTTCAGGGGAGCGAGGACTGAAGCTTTCTTT
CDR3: CASSLFRGARTEAFF

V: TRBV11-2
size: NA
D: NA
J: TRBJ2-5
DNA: TGTGCCAGCAGCCAGGGGAGCCAAGAGACCCAGTACTTC
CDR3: CASSQGSQETQYF

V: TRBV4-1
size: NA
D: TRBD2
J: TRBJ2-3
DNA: TGCGCCAGCAGCCAAGAGGCTAGCGGGGCCGATACGCAGTATTTT
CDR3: CASSQEASGADTQYF

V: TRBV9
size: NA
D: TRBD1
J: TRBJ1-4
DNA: TGTGCCAGCAGCCGGGACAGGGGCGGCGAAAAACTGTTTTTT
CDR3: CASSRDRGGEKLFF

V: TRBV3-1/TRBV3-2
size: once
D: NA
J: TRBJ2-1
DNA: TGTGCCAGCAGCCCTAATGGGGGGTTAAGCTCCTACAATGAGCAGTTCTTC
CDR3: CASSPNGGLSSYNEQFF

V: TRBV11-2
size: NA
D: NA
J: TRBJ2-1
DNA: TGTGCCAGCAGCTTTGATAGCGGCTCCTACAATGAGCAGTTCTTC
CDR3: CASSFDSGSYNEQFF

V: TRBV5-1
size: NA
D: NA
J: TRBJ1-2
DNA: TGCGCCAGCAGCCCCCCTTTGTCCTCCGGGTTTGACTACACCTTC
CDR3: CASSPPLSSGFDYTF

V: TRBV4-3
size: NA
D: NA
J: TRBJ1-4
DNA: TGCGCCAGCAGCCAAGACGGGCAGGGGTTGAATGAAAAACTGTTTTTT
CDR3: CASSQDGQGLNEKLFF

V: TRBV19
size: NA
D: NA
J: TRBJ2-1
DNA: TGTGCCAGTAGTATGGGCGGGCCCTACAATGAGCAGTTCTTC
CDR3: CASSMGGPYNEQFF

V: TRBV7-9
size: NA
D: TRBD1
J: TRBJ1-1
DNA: TGTGCCAGCAGCGCGACAGGGGAGGGGGTTAGTGAAGCTTTCTTT
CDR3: CASSATGEGVSEAFF

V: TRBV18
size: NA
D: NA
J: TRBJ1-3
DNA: TGTGCCAGCTCACCTCTCCCAGGAGGCGTCGGAAACACCATATATTTT
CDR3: CASSPLPGGVGNTIYF

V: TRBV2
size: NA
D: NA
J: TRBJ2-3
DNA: TGTGCCAGCAGTGAAGCGCTTCTAGGGGGAGGCACAGATACGCAGTATTTT
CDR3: CASSEALLGGGTDTQYF

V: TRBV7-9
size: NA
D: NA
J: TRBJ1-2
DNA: TGTGCCAGCACCAAAAGCGGGGGGCTCTATGGCTACACCTTC
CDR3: CASTKSGGLYGYTF

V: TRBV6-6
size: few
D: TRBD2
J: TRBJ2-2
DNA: TGTGCCAGCAGGGGACTAGCGGGAGAAAACGGGGAGCTGTTTTTT
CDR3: CASRGLAGENGELFF

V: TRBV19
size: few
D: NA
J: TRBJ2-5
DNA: TGTGCCAGTAGTATGCGGGGATCGGAGACCCAGTACTTC
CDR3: CASSMRGSETQYF

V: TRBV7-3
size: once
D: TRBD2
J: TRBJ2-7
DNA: TGTGCCAGCAGCTTAGGCGGGGGCTCCTACGAGCAGTACTTC
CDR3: CASSLGGGSYEQYF